This entry is about one T cell receptor (beta chain). This clonotype has only a few counts. The specificity of this receptor is unknown. No base-level quality is on record; no much larger clone is a single base apart. All donors were healthy Caucasians. The researchers also sequenced three unrelated adults who were not twins: a male aged 18 to 29, a male aged 50 to 59, and a female aged 50 to 59. Miltenyi CD45RO+ enrichment and human naive T-cell isolation kits were used to isolate memory (CD45RO+) and naive T cells from PBMC. The CDR3 holds 14 amino acids from the cysteine to the phenylalanine. Only the CDR3 part of the read is kept: 42 bases, read in frame from the first base. V is pared back by 5 bases and J by 4 bases, with 14 bases lying between the germline termini. This record belongs to a study of identical twins listed by TCRdb under 2016. Study-wide context: TCR alpha and beta repertoires from monozygotic twins, unrelated adults of various ages and cord blood were deep-sequenced to test whether fetal clonotypes persist. To rule out contamination, replicate twin experiments were performed at different times with different library preparation protocols. Overall results and qualifications from the work: Compared with coincidental sharing between unrelated individuals, out-of-frame TCR alpha sequences shared between twins had an excess of sequences with low generation probability. Abundant cord blood beta clonotypes carried fewer insertions; young adult naive repertoires showed a weaker similar trend, while memory repertoires showed none. Invariant T cells such as MAIT and iNKT could partly confound zero-insertion analyses, although diverse VJ usage argued against such confounding for most clonotypes. Because the same donors could not be followed over many years, conclusions were based on cross-sectional statistical analysis. Excess twin sharing in beta out-of-frame sequences was weaker because fewer shared sequences lowered the signal-to-noise ratio. Recombination models systematically underestimated out-of-frame TCR alpha sharing in monozygotic twins but agreed with sharing between unrelated individuals.

Receptors were amplified or captured by 5' RACE. Sequencing was carried out with an Illumina HiSeq 2000. A universal primer binding site was added through template switching, and the final cDNA carried a unique molecular identifier so that TCR cDNA molecules could be counted accurately. Specific primers in the conserved constant-segment region were used to synthesize first-strand cDNA for the TCR alpha and beta chains. To control for contamination, every cDNA library was double barcoded, receiving both a SMART-Mk sample barcode and Illumina barcodes. TruSeq adapter sequences along with Illumina sample barcodes were introduced in two successive PCR steps. The TCR alpha and beta cDNA libraries were sequenced on the Illumina HiSeq platform using custom primers. The source study handled its data this way. Raw reads were processed with MiGEC to extract unique molecular identifiers, and MiXCR was used to determine CDR3 positions. For each individual, recombination models were inferred using an EM algorithm with the repgenHMM and IGoR tools. Shared clonotypes were analyzed with the tcR package in R, and sharing was normalized by the product of cloneset sizes. Out-of-frame nonproductive sequences were analyzed to study raw recombination free of thymic and clonal selection effects. TCRdb cleaned the public reads at Q25 with fastp, built clones with MiXCR and kept in-frame beta chains. Each entry is one CDR3 protein sequence, shown with its most common DNA and genes. TCRdb's processing, not the study's, gives the V and J calls here. The sample has roughly 690,000 distinct CDR3 sequences on record, 6% to 6.5% of them singletons. About 1.8% of the sample is held by the ten biggest clonotypes.

This sequence originates from a man aged 18 to 30 in good health. The sequence joins TRBV12-3 or TRBV12-4 to TRBJ1-2, and perhaps TRBD1 as D gene, on 6 matching bases. The source material was naive T cells sorted from blood. The cell subset or site tag for this specimen amounts to: cells isolated with a human naive T-cell isolation kit. The CDR3 region has the sequence CASSETPGAYGYTF. The DNA sequence reads TGTGCCAGCAGTGAAACCCCGGGGGCCTATGGCTACACCTTC.